These T cell receptor beta chains were read from a single sample in a study of T cells in Graves' hyperthyroidism and ophthalmopathy. One entry per CDR3 protein, called by TCRdb with MiXCR from the multiplex PCR reads. The sample carries a few hundred thousand distinct CDR3 sequences, approximately 14% recorded once. Specimen: blood. The receptors derive from a woman between 18 and 29 years old with Graves' hyperthyroidism. Each CDR3 is given with its conserved first and last residue. The D gene is left open where the match is weak. Part of the rows lack a size; the others show once, few, many or a class for expanded clones.

D | J | V | size | DNA | CDR3
NA | TRBJ1-2 | TRBV20-1 | many | TGCAGTGCTAGAGATCCCCAAGGGGAGGGGGATGGCTACACCTTC | CSARDPQGEGDGYTF
NA | TRBJ2-7 | TRBV3-1 | many | TGTGCCAGCAGCCAGACAGGCTACGAGCAGTACTTC | CASSQTGYEQYF
NA | TRBJ2-7 | TRBV6-2/TRBV6-3 | few | TGTGCCAGCAGCAACTGGGGGTTTACCTACGAGCAGTACTTC | CASSNWGFTYEQYF
NA | TRBJ1-5 | TRBV28 | many | TGTGCCAGCAGACTTCGGGCAGGGGCAGGGCAGCCCCAGCATTTT | CASRLRAGAGQPQHF
NA | TRBJ1-1 | TRBV20-1 | NA | TGCAGTGCCCCCCCGGGCACTGAAGCTTTCTTT | CSAPPGTEAFF
TRBD2 | TRBJ2-3 | TRBV20-1 | many | TGCAGTGCTAGAGCGGGGGGGCCCAGCACAGATACGCAGTATTTT | CSARAGGPSTDTQYF
NA | TRBJ2-3 | TRBV2 | NA | TGTGCCAGCAGTACTGAGGGCTACGACACGCAGTATTTT | CASSTEGYDTQYF
NA | TRBJ2-2 | TRBV4-3 | many | TGCGCCAGCAGCCAAGGGCCCCCCCGTTGGCGCAACACCGGGGAGCTGTTTTTT | CASSQGPPRWRNTGELFF
TRBD2 | TRBJ2-1 | TRBV11-2 | many | TGTGCCAGCAGTTCCCCGGGGCGGGGGGCCTACAATGAGCAGTTCTTC | CASSSPGRGAYNEQFF
TRBD1 | TRBJ2-7 | TRBV7-2 | many | TGTGCCAGCAGCTTCGACAGGGGGATGCGTTACGAGCAGTACTTC | CASSFDRGMRYEQYF
TRBD1 | TRBJ1-6 | TRBV5-6 | few | TGTGCCAGCAGCTTGGGAGCCCCGGGACAGGGTTCACCCCTCCACTTT | CASSLGAPGQGSPLHF
TRBD2 | TRBJ2-1 | TRBV20-1 | few | TGCAGTGCAAGCAGGGCGGGAGGGCGAAATGAGCAGTTCTTC | CSASRAGGRNEQFF
TRBD1 | TRBJ2-1 | TRBV7-9 | many | TGTGCCAGCAGCTCCTGGACAGGAATCTCCTACAATGAGCAGTTCTTC | CASSSWTGISYNEQFF
TRBD2 | TRBJ2-3 | TRBV28 | many | TGTGCCAGCAGATATCCGCAGGGCGGGAGGAACGAGAATACGCAGTATTTT | CASRYPQGGRNENTQYF
NA | TRBJ1-1 | TRBV10-3 | NA | TGTGCCATCAGTGAGTCTGAGATTTATAACACTGAAGCTTTCTTT | CAISESEIYNTEAFF
TRBD1 | TRBJ2-7 | TRBV20-1 | many | TGCAGTGCTAGACCCGGGACAGCAAGTTACGAGCAGTACTTC | CSARPGTASYEQYF
TRBD1 | TRBJ1-4 | TRBV2 | many | TGTGCCAGCAGGGAATCCGGGACAGCGAATGAAAAACTGTTTTTT | CASRESGTANEKLFF
NA | TRBJ1-1 | TRBV6-5 | NA | TGTGCCAGCAGTTACGATTTGGCAGGTGGGACGAACACTGAAGCTTTCTTT | CASSYDLAGGTNTEAFF
NA | TRBJ1-6 | TRBV6-9 | NA | TGTGCCAGCAGTTCCCTGGGGAGGAATTCACCCCTCCACTTT | CASSSLGRNSPLHF
NA | TRBJ1-5 | TRBV12-3/TRBV12-4 | many | TGTGCCAGCAGTTTGAAGACAGGACTGACGGCTAGCAATCAGCCCCAGCATTTT | CASSLKTGLTASNQPQHF
NA | TRBJ2-2 | TRBV29-1 | few | TGCAGCGCTCTATCCCCGTGGGGGTCCGGGGAGCTGTTTTTT | CSALSPWGSGELFF
TRBD1 | TRBJ2-3 | TRBV3-1 | NA | TGTGCCAGCAGCCAGTTATCGACAGGGGGCACAGATACGCAGTATTTT | CASSQLSTGGTDTQYF
NA | TRBJ2-1 | TRBV15 | many | TGTGCCACCAGCAGTAACCCTATGGGGACCCCCTACAATGAGCAGTTCTTC | CATSSNPMGTPYNEQFF
TRBD1 | TRBJ1-1 | TRBV12-3/TRBV12-4 | many | TGTGCCAGCAGTCTAACAGGGGGGAACACTGAAGCTTTCTTT | CASSLTGGNTEAFF
TRBD2 | TRBJ2-1 | TRBV28 | many | TGTGCCAGCAGTTTTCCTGTACGGGCTAGCGGGAGAGATGAGCAGTTCTTC | CASSFPVRASGRDEQFF
NA | TRBJ2-1 | TRBV3-1 | many | TGTGCCAGCAGCAACCCGAGGGGCCGGTACAATGAGCAGTTCTTC | CASSNPRGRYNEQFF
TRBD1 | TRBJ1-1 | TRBV7-9 | few | TGTGCCAGCAGCTCACAGGGGGCTCGCACTGAAGCTTTCTTT | CASSSQGARTEAFF
NA | TRBJ2-2 | TRBV2 | NA | TGTGCCAGCGGTGGTCCCCTCAACACCGGGGAGCTGTTTTTT | CASGGPLNTGELFF
TRBD1 | TRBJ1-2 | TRBV7-8 | NA | TGTGCCAGCAGCTTAGAACGGGTCCCCATCCGGGACAGGGTTTCGAGGGGCTACACCTTC | CASSLERVPIRDRVSRGYTF
TRBD2 | TRBJ2-3 | TRBV4-2 | many | TGTGCCAGCAGCCAAGGAGCGGGAGATCTGGATACGCAGTATTTT | CASSQGAGDLDTQYF
TRBD1 | TRBJ2-2 | TRBV6-1 | NA | TGTGCCAGCAGCCCAAGGACAGGGGTGGCCGGGGAGCTGTTTTTT | CASSPRTGVAGELFF
TRBD1 | TRBJ1-2 | TRBV20-1 | few | TGCAGTGCTACTCCCGGGACAGGCAGCGGGGGCTACACCTTC | CSATPGTGSGGYTF
NA | TRBJ2-7 | TRBV6-5 | many | TGTGCCAGCAGTTATAAGGCGTTCCCCCGGACCTACGAGCAGTACTTC | CASSYKAFPRTYEQYF
NA | TRBJ1-1 | TRBV6-1 | NA | TGTGCCAGCAGGGCCAGTTTGAACACTGAAGCTTTCTTT | CASRASLNTEAFF
NA | TRBJ1-2 | TRBV24-1 | many | TGTGCCACCAGTGATTTGAGGGACGGAGATGGCTACACCTTC | CATSDLRDGDGYTF
TRBD2 | TRBJ2-3 | TRBV20-1 | many | TGCAGTGCTATTAGCGGGAGGGCCCTCGATACGCAGTATTTT | CSAISGRALDTQYF
NA | TRBJ2-1 | TRBV10-3 | many | TGTGCCATCAGGGATTACAATGAGCAGTTCTTC | CAIRDYNEQFF
TRBD2 | TRBJ2-7 | TRBV29-1 | many | TGCAGCGTGACACTAGCGGGAGTGGATTCCGAGCAGTACTTC | CSVTLAGVDSEQYF
TRBD1 | TRBJ1-4 | TRBV5-1 | few | TGCGCCAGCAGCGTCCAGGGGGCGAATGGTGAAAAACTGTTTTTT | CASSVQGANGEKLFF
TRBD2 | TRBJ2-1 | TRBV13 | NA | TGTGCCAGCAGCATCAGCGGGAGCTCCTACAATGAGCAGTTCTTC | CASSISGSSYNEQFF
NA | TRBJ1-2 | TRBV28 | few | TGTGCCAGCGGCTCCCCGTGGCCATACTTTCGCCCTCCAGTTGGTCATGGCTACACCTTC | CASGSPWPYFRPPVGHGYTF